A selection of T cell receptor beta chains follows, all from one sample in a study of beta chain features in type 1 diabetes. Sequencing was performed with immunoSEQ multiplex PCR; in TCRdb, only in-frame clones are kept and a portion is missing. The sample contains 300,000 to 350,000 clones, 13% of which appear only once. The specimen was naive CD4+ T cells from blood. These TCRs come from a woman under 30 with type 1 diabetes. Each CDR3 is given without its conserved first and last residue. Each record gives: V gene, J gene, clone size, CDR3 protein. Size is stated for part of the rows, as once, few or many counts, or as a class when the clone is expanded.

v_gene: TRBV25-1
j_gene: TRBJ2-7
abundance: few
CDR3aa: ATASGSYEQY

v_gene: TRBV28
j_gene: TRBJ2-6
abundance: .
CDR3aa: ASSPPGGGALSGANVLT

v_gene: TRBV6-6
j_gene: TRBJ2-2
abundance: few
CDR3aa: ASKKEGQMNTGELF

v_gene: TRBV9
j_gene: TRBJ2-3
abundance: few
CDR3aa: ASSVFAGESDTQY

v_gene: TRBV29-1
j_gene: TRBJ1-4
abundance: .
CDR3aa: SVAPGTGGEKLF

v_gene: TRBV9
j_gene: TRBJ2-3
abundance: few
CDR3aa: ASKREADTQY

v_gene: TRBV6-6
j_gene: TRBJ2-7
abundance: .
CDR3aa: ASRAGTGGSYEQY

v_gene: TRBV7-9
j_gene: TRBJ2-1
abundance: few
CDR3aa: ASSPWDRGDEQF

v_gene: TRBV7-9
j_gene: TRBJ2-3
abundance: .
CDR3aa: ASSLLGLLADNRADTQY

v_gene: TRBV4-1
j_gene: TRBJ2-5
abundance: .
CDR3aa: ASRQRHTVAGVRETQY

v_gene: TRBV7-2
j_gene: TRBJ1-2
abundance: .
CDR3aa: ASSLGTGNGYT

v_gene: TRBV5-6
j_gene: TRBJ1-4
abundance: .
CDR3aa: ASSEPGQTNEKLF

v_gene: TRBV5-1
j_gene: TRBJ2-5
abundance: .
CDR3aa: ASRQAVLQETQY

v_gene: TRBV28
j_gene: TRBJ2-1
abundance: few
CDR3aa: AIRGPGAGWEQF

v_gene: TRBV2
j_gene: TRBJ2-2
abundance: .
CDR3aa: ASSFDRGNTGELF

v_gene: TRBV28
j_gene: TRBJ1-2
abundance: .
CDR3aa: ASSRRLEGYGYT

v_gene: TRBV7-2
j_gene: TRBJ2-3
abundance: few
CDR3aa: ASSPLRLVSTDTQY

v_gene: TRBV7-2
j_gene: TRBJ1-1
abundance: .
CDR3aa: ASSLAPSGTEAF

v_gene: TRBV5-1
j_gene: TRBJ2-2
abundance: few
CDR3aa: ASSLDPGTIRNTGELF

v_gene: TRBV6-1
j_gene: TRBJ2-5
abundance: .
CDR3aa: ASSDRIRTGQETQY

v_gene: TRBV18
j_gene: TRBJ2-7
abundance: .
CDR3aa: ASSPNYEQY

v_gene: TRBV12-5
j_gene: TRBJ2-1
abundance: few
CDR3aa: ASGLVQGTSGSSYNEQF

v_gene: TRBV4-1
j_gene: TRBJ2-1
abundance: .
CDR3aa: ASSHIGRGNEQF

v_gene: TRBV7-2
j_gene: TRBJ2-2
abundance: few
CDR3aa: ASSPWELAGELF

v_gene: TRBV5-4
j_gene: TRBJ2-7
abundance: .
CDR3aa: ASSLITQATYEQY

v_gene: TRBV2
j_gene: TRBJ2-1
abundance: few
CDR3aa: ASSVQEQF

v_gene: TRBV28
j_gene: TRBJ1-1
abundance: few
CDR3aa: ASNDDNGRAEAF

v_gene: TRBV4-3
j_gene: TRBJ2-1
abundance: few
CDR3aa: ASSQLGSPRLAGVLNEQF

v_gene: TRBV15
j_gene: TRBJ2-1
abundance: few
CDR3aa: ATSRDHRDRANEQF

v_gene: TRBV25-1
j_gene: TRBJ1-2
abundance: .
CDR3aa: ASSEIDGYT

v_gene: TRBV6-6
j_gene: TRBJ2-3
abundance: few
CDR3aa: ASSRQGTTDTQY